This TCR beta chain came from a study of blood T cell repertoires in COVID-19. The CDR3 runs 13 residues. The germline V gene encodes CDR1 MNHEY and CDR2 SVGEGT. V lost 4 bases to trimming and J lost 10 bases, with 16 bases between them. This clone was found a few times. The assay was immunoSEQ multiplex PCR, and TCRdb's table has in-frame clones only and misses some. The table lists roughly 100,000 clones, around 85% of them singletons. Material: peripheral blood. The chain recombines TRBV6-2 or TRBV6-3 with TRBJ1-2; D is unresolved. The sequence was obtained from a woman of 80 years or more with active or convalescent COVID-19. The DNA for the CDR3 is TGTGCCAGCAGTTCCCGGCAGCGTTCTTCCTACACCTTC. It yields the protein CASSSRQRSSYTF.